Sequencing of this T cell receptor (beta chain) was carried out in a study of blood T cell repertoires in COVID-19. Study summary: From T cells, B-cell-depleted T cells, or PBMCs came the material, which was cDNA or gDNA.

CDR1 SEHNR and CDR2 FQNEAQ come from the germline V gene (reference sequence). The J segment lost 4 bases and the V segment lost 0 bases, leaving 4 bases of the junction unmatched. The CDR3 spans 15 residues. In the 2 weeks before study entry, exposed participants met a COVID-19 case, which was PCR-confirmed or clinician-diagnosed. TCRdb's table, derived via immunoSEQ multiplex PCR, lists solely in-frame clones and lacks some. The sample yields more than 110,000 clones, about four fifths seen once. V is TRBV7-9 and J is TRBJ2-5; the match to TRBD2 covers 8 bases. Sequenced input: PBMCs or T cells enriched from blood (not recorded which). This receptor was obtained from a woman younger than 30 who had been exposed to COVID-19. CDR3 nucleotides: TGTGCCAGCAGCTTAGCCGGGGGGGCTGGAGAGACCCAGTACTTC. Amino acids: CASSLAGGAGETQYF.